This paragraph covers one TCR beta chain sequence. Its target is unknown. The CDR3 covers 18 residues. With 1 base removed from V and 0 bases from J, the gap between germline ends came to 13 bases. Per the germline V gene, CDR1 is SGHTA and CDR2 is FQGTGA. This specimen comes from a study of shared clonotypes between healthy human individuals. Broader study findings: Clonotypes which were not shared had lower generation probabilities than clonotypes that all four donors shared. Only a few donors were included, so the genetic and exposure-history diversity represented was limited.

Some clones are missing from TCRdb's copy, which holds only in-frame ones; the method was immunoSEQ multiplex PCR. The data hold 2 million to 2.5 million clones, with approximately 93% observed a single time. Sequencing used naive CD4+ T cells from PBMCs. Noted subset: CD45RA+ positively selected. This rearrangement joins TRBV7-3 to TRBJ2-6; D gene ambiguous. This clonotype originated in a man younger than 30 in good health. Some clones in this sample may be carry-over from other donors' samples. The CDR3 protein is CASSLIGNLYSGANVLTF. The CDR3 DNA reads as TGTGCCAGCAGCTTAATAGGGAATTTGTACTCTGGGGCCAACGTCCTGACTTTC.